This T cell receptor (beta chain) comes out of a study of blood T cell repertoires in COVID-19. In the study overall: Samples came from the United States, Italy and Spain, spanning acute and convalescent COVID-19.

In the original processing: Quantification of nucleated cells was approximated via reference gene primer amplification. Clones were sequenced by immunoSEQ multiplex PCR, and TCRdb holds only the in-frame ones, with some missing. V, J and clone size derive from that table, while D and trimming were established from the DNA sequence. This repertoire shows a few hundred thousand clones, 85% to 90% found once; its top ten account for 3.5% to 5%. Per the germline V gene, CDR1 is SEHNR and CDR2 is FQNEAQ (reference sequence). The CDR3 is 18 amino acids. V trimming: 2 bases; J trimming: 3 bases; junction bases outside the gene matches: 12.

The sequence was collected from a woman aged 40 to 49 who had recovered from COVID-19. Sequencing was done on a sample of peripheral blood. The chain combines TRBV7-9 with TRBJ1-2; 10 bases align to TRBD1. This CDR3 is CASSLPRDRGLEHYGYTF. The CDR3 coding sequence is TGTGCCAGCAGCTTACCCCGGGACAGGGGACTAGAACACTATGGCTACACCTTC.